What follows are 30 T cell receptor beta chains derived from one specimen sequenced in a study of CD8 T cells in ankylosing spondylitis. TCRdb ran MiXCR on the 5' RACE reads and lists one entry per CDR3 protein. The data show approximately 540,000 distinct CDR3 sequences, with roughly 12% seen just once and almost 7% held by the top ten. Their recognized antigens are unknown. Study-level findings and limits: In ankylosing spondylitis blood, a motif of about 8 highly homologous TCR beta variants appeared characteristic.

The specimen sequenced was blood, either unsorted or a sorted T cell fraction (not recorded which). The receptors stem from a male donor with ankylosing spondylitis.

There are a few counts of this clonotype. The rearrangement links TRBV12-3 or TRBV12-4 to TRBJ2-7; no reliable D call. The CDR3 contains 13 residues. Deletions cut 7 bases from V and 0 bases from J, with 10 bases between. The CDR3 is CASTRTDSYEQYF. The DNA of the CDR3 is TGTGCCAGCACTAGGACGGACTCCTACGAGCAGTACTTC.

V usage is TRBV20-1 and J usage is TRBJ1-4; D gene ambiguous. V lost 3 bases to trimming and J lost 0 bases, with 14 bases between them. The CDR3 sequence is 16 residues long. The germline V gene encodes CDR1 DFQATT and CDR2 SNEGSKA (reference sequence). CDR3 sequence (DNA): TGCAGTGCTAGGGAAAGGACTTCCCCAACTAATGAAAAACTGTTTTTT. Its translation is CSARERTSPTNEKLFF.

The rearrangement joins TRBV3-1 to TRBJ2-1, with D possibly being TRBD1 or TRBD2 (5 bases each). The CDR3 runs 18 residues. V gave up 0 bases and J gave up 5 bases, with 20 bases separating them. Germline V lookup: CDR1 LGHDT, CDR2 YNNKEL (reference sequence). The CDR3 sequence: CASSQDRDRRGVNNEQFF. Here the CDR3 DNA reads TGTGCCAGCAGCCAAGATCGTGATAGGAGAGGGGTTAACAATGAGCAGTTCTTC.

This chain joins TRBV7-9 and TRBJ1-2, with D perhaps matching TRBD1 (5 bases). CDR1 is SEHNR and CDR2 is FQNEAQ in the germline V gene (reference sequence). The V end was cut by 5 bases, the J end by 8 bases, with 27 bases between. The CDR3 runs to 17 residues. In DNA, the CDR3 is TGTGCCAGCAGCCTACCTAAGTTGGGGCTAAATGAGGGCGGCTACACCTTC. Protein product: CASSLPKLGLNEGGYTF.

This clonotype was recorded a few times. The J gene is TRBJ2-7, the V gene TRBV7-9; 7 nucleotides align to TRBD1. In germline, CDR1 is SEHNR, CDR2 FQNEAQ (reference sequence). V lost 8 bases to trimming and J lost 0 bases; unmatched junction nucleotides: 4. This CDR3 region has 13 residues. CDR3 loop: CASSDRVSYEQYF. CDR3 bases: TGTGCCAGCTCCGACAGGGTCTCCTACGAGCAGTACTTC.

This clonotype was detected a few times. The J gene is TRBJ2-5, the V gene TRBV9, with 13 positions matching TRBD2. The germline V gene encodes CDR1 SGDLS and CDR2 YYNGEE. Trimming at V came to 4 bases and at J to 5 bases, leaving 8 bases not matched to a gene. The CDR3 sequence is 16 residues long. The CDR3 DNA reads as TGTGCCAGCAGCCGCTCCGTGACTAGCGGGAGGGAGACCCAGTACTTC. As protein: CASSRSVTSGRETQYF.

The chain carries TRBV7-2 and TRBJ2-1; D assignment may be TRBD1 or TRBD2 (5 bases each). Germline CDR1 reads SGHTA; CDR2 reads FQGNSA. V lost 5 bases and J 0 bases, leaving 14 bases between the germline ends. The CDR3 extends over 16 amino acids. The CDR3 DNA follows: TGTGCCAGCAGCGAGAGGGGAGCTCGCTCCTACAATGAGCAGTTCTTC. Translated, it gives CASSERGARSYNEQFF.

This clonotype was detected many times. The chain is built from TRBV5-6 and TRBJ2-1; D gene unclear. The V and J ends lost 2 bases and 5 bases respectively, with 17 bases between them. Germline CDR1 and CDR2: SGHDT and YYEEEE. CDR3 length: 16 residues. CDR3 DNA: TGTGCCAGCAGCTTTCGGCCTTACCTGAGTAACAATGAGCAGTTCTTC. This sequence encodes CASSFRPYLSNNEQFF.

This clonotype was picked up a small number of times. The chain is built from TRBV2 and TRBJ1-6; TRBD1 aligns across 7 bases. Per the germline V gene, CDR1 is SNHLY and CDR2 is FYNNEI. Unmatched junction bases numbered 4, after V lost 6 bases and J lost 8 bases. There are 13 residues in the CDR3. The CDR3 loop is CASRVTGDSPLHF. CDR3 nucleotides: TGTGCCAGCAGAGTAACAGGGGATTCACCCCTCCACTTT. Full variable domain (remainder filled in from reference TRBV2 and TRBJ1-6): EPEVTQTPSHQVTQMGQEVILRCVPISNHLYFYWYRQILGQKVEFLVSFYNNEISEKSEIFDDQFSVERPDGSNFTLKIRSTKLEDSAMYFCASRVTGDSPLHFGNGTRLTVT.

This clonotype was found a few times. This chain links TRBV20-1 with TRBJ2-5, with 9 bases identical to TRBD2. The germline CDR1 and CDR2 sequences are DFQATT and SNEGSKA (reference sequence). J gave up 5 bases and V 3 bases, and 7 bases lay outside the gene matches. This CDR3 is built from 14 residues. The CDR3: CSARLAGVGETQYF. CDR3 bases: TGCAGTGCTAGGTTAGCGGGAGTAGGCGAGACCCAGTACTTC.

DNA for the CDR3: TGTGCCAGCAGTTACAGAGGCCAGGGGCAGCCCCAGCATTTT. Residues: CASSYRGQGQPQHF. The chain links TRBV6-2 or TRBV6-3 to TRBJ1-5, with D perhaps matching TRBD1 (6 bases). The CDR3 is 14 amino acids. The germline CDR1 and CDR2 sequences are MNHEY and SVGEGT. Deletions cut 2 bases from V and 7 bases from J, with 12 bases between.

This clonotype was recorded a few times. The V call is TRBV19, the J call TRBJ2-3; 11 bases map to TRBD2. Germline lookup yields CDR1 LNHDA and CDR2 SQIVND (reference sequence). The trim removed 6 bases at V and 6 bases at J, leaving 11 bases unmatched. The CDR3 extends over 16 amino acids. The CDR3 is CASRDLTSGNADTQYF. CDR3 coding DNA: TGTGCCAGTAGAGATTTGACTAGCGGGAACGCCGATACGCAGTATTTT.

The table lists this clonotype with a few counts. V gene TRBV5-6 combines with J gene TRBJ2-2, with D perhaps matching TRBD1 (5 bases). Germline CDR1 is SGHDT and CDR2 is YYEEEE. Trimming stripped 4 bases from V and 7 bases from J, with 20 bases between. There are 16 residues in the CDR3. CDR3 sequence: CASSPWVVGRDGELFF. In DNA, the CDR3 is TGTGCCAGCAGCCCCTGGGTAGTGGGGCGAGACGGGGAGCTGTTTTTT.

This clonotype was observed a handful of times. The CDR3 spells CASSLYFNQPQHF. The CDR3 DNA follows: TGTGCCAGCAGCTTATACTTCAATCAGCCCCAGCATTTT. This chain joins TRBV7-2 and TRBJ1-5; D gene unclear. CDR1 is SGHTA, CDR2 FQGNSA, per germline. V was cut by 2 bases and J by 3 bases, with 5 bases left in between. The CDR3 has 13 residues.

V is TRBV11-2 and J is TRBJ2-1; D uncertain. Deletions cut 2 bases from V and 7 bases from J, with 12 bases between. Germline V CDR1 and CDR2: SGHAT, FQNNGV. The CDR3 has 14 amino acids. The CDR3: CASSLFAFENEQFF. The DNA of the CDR3 is TGTGCCAGCAGCTTATTTGCCTTTGAAAATGAGCAGTTCTTC.

This clonotype was picked up a small number of times. This sequence joins TRBV27 and TRBJ2-1; 13 bases align to TRBD2. Losses at the gene ends were 5 bases for V and 2 bases for J; bases not matched to a gene: 3. The CDR3 has 16 amino acids. Germline CDR1 MNHEY, CDR2 SMNVEV (reference sequence). The CDR3 spells CASSETSGGTYNEQFF. Written as DNA, the CDR3 is TGTGCCAGCAGTGAGACTAGCGGGGGGACCTACAATGAGCAGTTCTTC.

This clonotype has a handful of counts. The chain uses TRBV5-1 and TRBJ2-4; 7 bases are shared with TRBD1. CDR1 SGHRS and CDR2 YFSETQ come from the germline V gene. The CDR3 sequence is 16 residues long. Losses at the gene ends were 4 bases for V and 0 bases for J; bases not matched to a gene: 7. The chain's CDR3 is CASSHGQEIAKNIQYF. For the CDR3, the DNA is TGCGCCAGCAGCCACGGACAGGAGATAGCCAAAAACATTCAGTACTTC.

The chain uses TRBV11-1 and TRBJ2-1; D not certain. This CDR3 is built from 18 residues. The ends were cut back, 4 bases at V and 0 bases at J, with 19 bases in the middle. Germline CDR1 reads SGHAT; CDR2 reads FQDESV (reference sequence). The CDR3 region is CASSSQDRPSSSYNEQFF. The DNA of the CDR3 is TGTGCCAGCAGCTCCCAAGACCGGCCTTCCAGCTCCTACAATGAGCAGTTCTTC.

V is TRBV5-1 and J is TRBJ1-1; D not resolved. CDR3 size: 15 residues. Germline V gene data show CDR1 as SGHRS and CDR2 as YFSETQ. V lost 0 bases and J 0 bases, leaving 9 bases between the germline ends. The CDR3 DNA sequence: TGCGCCAGCAGCTTGGCTAGTCCGTTGAACACTGAAGCTTTCTTT. Its translation is CASSLASPLNTEAFF.

This clonotype was picked up a small number of times. The J gene is TRBJ1-1, the V gene TRBV10-3; D gene ambiguous. The CDR3 spans 14 residues. Germline V lookup: CDR1 ENHRY, CDR2 SYGVKD. V lost 10 bases, J lost 1 base, and 16 bases lay in between. CDR3: CATQRQVGNTEAFF. As DNA, the CDR3 is TGTGCCACTCAACGTCAGGTGGGGAACACTGAAGCTTTCTTT.

This clonotype was found many times. The chain employs TRBV5-1 and TRBJ2-1; possible D gene TRBD1, 5 bases. Trimming pared 9 bases from V and 2 bases from J, leaving 15 bases between. Per the germline V gene, CDR1 is SGHRS and CDR2 is YFSETQ. The CDR3 is 14 residues long. CDR3 nucleotide sequence: TGCGCCACCATGGAGAAGGGGCCCTACAATGAGCAGTTCTTC. The encoded protein is CATMEKGPYNEQFF.

This chain uses TRBV5-1 with TRBJ2-3; D possibly uses TRBD1 or TRBD2 (5 bases each). V was cut by 4 bases and J by 8 bases, with 14 bases left in between. Germline V gene lookup returns CDR1 SGHRS and CDR2 YFSETQ. This CDR3 spans 13 amino acids. The CDR3 reads CASSEGPQGTQYF. The DNA of the CDR3 is TGCGCCAGCAGCGAGGGACCGCAGGGTACGCAGTATTTT.

The chain combines TRBV20-1 with TRBJ2-5; 10 positions agree with TRBD1. The CDR3 runs 13 residues. V lost 5 bases and J lost 6; bases outside the gene matches: 6. Germline assignment: CDR1 DFQATT and CDR2 SNEGSKA (reference sequence). The CDR3 spells CSAGDRGPKTQYF. DNA for the CDR3: TGCAGTGCTGGCGACAGGGGGCCGAAGACCCAGTACTTC.

The CDR3 is CASSVASRSYNEQFF. The CDR3 bases are TGTGCCAGCAGCGTAGCCAGCCGCTCCTACAATGAGCAGTTCTTC. The genes are TRBV9 and TRBJ2-1; D unclear. The V gene's germline CDR1 is SGDLS and CDR2 YYNGEE. The ends were cut back, 0 bases at V and 0 bases at J, with 7 bases in the middle. The CDR3 extends over 15 amino acids.

The V gene is TRBV12-3 or TRBV12-4, the J gene TRBJ1-2; D is uncertain. V dropped 2 bases and J dropped 7 bases, with 17 bases sitting between them. The CDR3 is 15 residues long. In DNA form, the CDR3 reads TGTGCCAGCAGTTTAACCCCTGGACGCACTAGTGGCTACACCTTC. This encodes CASSLTPGRTSGYTF.

This clonotype has more than one count but fewer than ten. The V call is TRBV6-5, the J call TRBJ2-1; the match to TRBD1 covers 11 bases. Per the germline V gene, CDR1 is MNHEY and CDR2 is SVGAGI. Trimming removed 4 bases from V and 0 bases from J; junction bases left unmatched: 11. The CDR3 is 19 amino acids. The CDR3 sequence: CASSSGTGGFLSSYNEQFF. CDR3 nucleotide sequence: TGTGCCAGCAGTTCCGGGACAGGGGGATTCTTGAGCTCCTACAATGAGCAGTTCTTC.

This clonotype has a handful of counts. The gene calls are TRBV7-9 and TRBJ1-1; no reliable D call. This CDR3 has 14 amino acids. Trimming stripped 5 bases from V and 1 base from J, with 11 bases between. The germline V gene has CDR1 SEHNR and CDR2 FQNEAQ (reference sequence). The DNA for the CDR3 is TGTGCCAGCAGCGACACCAGAGGGAACACTGAAGCTTTCTTT. This sequence encodes CASSDTRGNTEAFF.

In its sample, this clonotype was seen a few times. The CDR3 region is CASSPIGVGELFF. For the CDR3, the DNA is TGTGCCAGCAGCCCCATAGGGGTCGGGGAGCTGTTTTTT. The rearrangement links TRBV7-9 to TRBJ2-2; maybe TRBD1 (5 bases). The V end was cut by 5 bases, the J end by 7 bases, with 11 bases between. Germline V gives CDR1 SEHNR, CDR2 FQNEAQ (reference sequence). The CDR3 is made up of 13 amino acids.

The chain combines TRBV20-1 with TRBJ2-5; the D gene is possibly TRBD2 (5 bases). Trimming removed 6 bases from V and 4 bases from J, with 18 bases in between. This CDR3 spans 14 amino acids. Germline lookup yields CDR1 DFQATT and CDR2 SNEGSKA (reference sequence). In nucleotides, the CDR3 is TGCAGTGCCCCCTCACCCGGGAATGGAGAGACCCAGTACTTC. It specifies CSAPSPGNGETQYF.

Regarding this clonotype: A read error is possible here, since a much larger clone lies one base away. The chain recombines TRBV29-1 with TRBJ2-6; TRBD2 matches at 8 bases. The V gene's germline CDR1 is SQVTM and CDR2 ANQGSEA. The CDR3 is 15 amino acids. CDR3 sequence reads: CSVRTGGPGANVLIF. The DNA for the CDR3 is TGCAGCGTTAGAACGGGAGGGCCCGGGGCCAACGTCCTGATTTTC.